The 27 T cell receptor beta chains in this list originate from one sample, sequenced in a study of T cells after yellow fever vaccination. MiXCR was run by TCRdb on the 5' RACE reads, yielding one entry per CDR3 protein. This table has around 550,000 distinct CDR3 sequences, over 15% appearing once. This sample comprised PBMCs, obtained 15 days after the yellow fever booster vaccination. These receptors were obtained from a man between 25 and 39 years old who received the YFV17D yellow fever vaccine.

The chain combines TRBV10-3 with TRBJ1-6, with D maybe TRBD1 (6 bases). The CDR3 covers 14 residues. Between the trimmed V and J ends, which lost 5 bases and 7 bases, there was a span of 12 bases. Germline CDR1 reads ENHRY; CDR2 reads SYGVKD. The CDR3 DNA sequence: TGTGCCATCAGTCGGGACAACACCAATTCACCCCTCCACTTT. It is translated as CAISRDNTNSPLHF.

The chain joins TRBV11-3 to TRBJ2-2, with D perhaps matching TRBD2 (6 bases). The length of the CDR3 is 16 residues. V lost 2 bases, J lost 7 bases, and 17 bases lay in between. The germline V gene encodes CDR1 SGHNT and CDR2 YENEEA. CDR3 DNA: TGTGCCAGCAGCTTAAGGGGAGGCGGTTTTGGCGGGGAGCTGTTTTTT. Residues: CASSLRGGGFGGELFF. Looking up the rest from reference TRBV11-3 and TRBJ2-2 gives the full variable domain: EAGVVQSPRYKIIEKKQPVAFWCNPISGHNTLYWYLQNLGQGPELLIRYENEEAVDDSQLPKDRFSAERLKGVDSTLKIQPAELGDSAVYLCASSLRGGGFGGELFFGEGSRLTVL.

The rearrangement joins TRBV5-1 to TRBJ2-5; 8 positions agree with TRBD1. Trimming removed 4 bases from V and 5 bases from J; junction bases left unmatched: 13. The CDR3 runs to 16 residues. Germline-derived CDR1 and CDR2 are SGHRS and YFSETQ. CDR3 residues: CASSKSVGNRGETQYF. The CDR3 DNA reads TGCGCCAGCAGCAAGTCGGTCGGGAACAGGGGGGAGACCCAGTACTTC.

This sequence joins TRBV7-2 and TRBJ2-7; D is unclear. Germline CDR1 SGHTA, CDR2 FQGNSA. The CDR3 consists of 13 residues. V was trimmed by 1 base and J by 5 bases, leaving 9 bases between them. The CDR3 DNA follows: TGTGCCAGCAGCTTAGTGGGTAGGAACGAGCAGTACTTC. Translation: CASSLVGRNEQYF.

The V gene is TRBV7-2, the J gene TRBJ2-3; 10 bases line up with TRBD1. Losses at the gene ends were 5 bases for V and 4 bases for J; bases not matched to a gene: 6. Germline CDR1 SGHTA, CDR2 FQGNSA. The CDR3 runs 15 residues. CDR3 sequence: CASSRSGTGADTQYF. The DNA for the CDR3 is TGTGCCAGCAGCAGATCCGGGACAGGGGCAGATACGCAGTATTTT.

This sequence joins TRBV10-3 and TRBJ2-5, with D possibly TRBD1 on 6 matching bases. V lost 4 bases to trimming and J lost 1 base, with 10 bases between them. The CDR3 sequence is 14 residues long. Germline V lookup: CDR1 ENHRY, CDR2 SYGVKD. The DNA for the CDR3 is TGTGCCATCAGTGTACAGGGCAGCCAAGAGACCCAGTACTTC. Amino acid sequence: CAISVQGSQETQYF.

This chain uses TRBV12-3 or TRBV12-4 with TRBJ1-3; tentative D call: TRBD1 (6 bases). V was shortened by 4 bases and J by 3 bases, with 7 bases between the two germline ends. CDR3 length: 13 residues. CDR3 sequence (DNA): TGTGCCAGCAGTTCAGGGGTTGGAAACACCATATATTTT. It codes for CASSSGVGNTIYF.

V usage is TRBV7-9 and J usage is TRBJ2-1; D gene unclear. Germline CDR1 is SEHNR and CDR2 is FQNEAQ (reference sequence). This CDR3 spans 12 amino acids. V shed 7 bases and J shed 5 bases, with 9 bases lying between them. DNA for the CDR3: TGTGCCAGCATGAGGTTCCACAATGAGCAGTTCTTC. Protein sequence: CASMRFHNEQFF.

This chain uses TRBV20-1 with TRBJ2-7; 7 bases align to TRBD1. Trimming took 5 bases from V and 7 from J; bases not matched to a gene: 11. There are 13 residues in the CDR3. The germline CDR1 and CDR2 sequences are DFQATT and SNEGSKA (reference sequence). The CDR3 loop reads CSAGRQGAKEQYF. CDR3 in DNA: TGCAGTGCTGGTCGACAGGGAGCGAAAGAGCAGTACTTC.

This clonotype was detected only a few times. The V call is TRBV5-1, the J call TRBJ2-1, with unresolved D. Between the trimmed V and J ends, which lost 0 bases and 6 bases, there was a span of 10 bases. CDR3 length: 14 amino acids. CDR1 is SGHRS, CDR2 YFSETQ, per germline. CDR3 amino acids: CASSLGSTGNEQFF. The CDR3 bases are TGCGCCAGCAGCTTGGGGAGCACGGGCAATGAGCAGTTCTTC.

This clonotype showed up just a few times. V gene TRBV27 combines with J gene TRBJ2-3; D unclear. This CDR3 spans 12 amino acids. Germline lookup yields CDR1 MNHEY and CDR2 SMNVEV (reference sequence). Deletions cut 2 bases from V and 9 bases from J, with 9 bases between. This CDR3 reads CASSLIKGTQYF. Written as DNA, the CDR3 is TGTGCCAGCAGTTTAATCAAGGGAACGCAGTATTTT.

The rearrangement uses TRBV12-3 or TRBV12-4 and TRBJ2-1; possibly TRBD1 for D (8 bases). This CDR3 has 14 amino acids. The germline V and J ends were trimmed by 6 bases and 9 bases, with 18 bases remaining between them. The CDR3 protein is CASRSGQGGGEQFF. DNA of the CDR3: TGTGCCAGCAGATCTGGACAGGGCGGGGGTGAGCAGTTCTTC.

This chain joins TRBV7-2 and TRBJ2-5, with D tentatively TRBD1 (6 bases). The CDR3 totals 15 residues. Trimming left V 4 bases short and J 5 bases short, with 17 bases between. Germline CDR1 SGHTA, CDR2 FQGNSA. In DNA, the CDR3 is TGTGCCAGCAGCTCCACCGCGGCTAGGGGGGAGACCCAGTACTTC. It encodes CASSSTAARGETQYF.

The chain has TRBV7-9 and TRBJ2-5; TRBD1 or TRBD2 may be the D gene (5 bases each). The CDR3 consists of 19 residues. CDR1 and CDR2 from the germline V gene are SEHNR and FQNEAQ (reference sequence). V lost 5 bases to trimming and J lost 7 bases, with 32 bases between them. The DNA for the CDR3 is TGTGCCAGCAGCCCCGGAGGTTCCGGGACCCCTACTTCGGGGCGGACCCAGTACTTC. Its translation is CASSPGGSGTPTSGRTQYF.

The chain uses TRBV3-1 and TRBJ1-4; D ambiguous. CDR3 length equals 13 residues. The V gene's germline CDR1 is LGHDT and CDR2 YNNKEL (reference sequence). V was shortened by 2 bases and J by 8 bases, with 9 bases between the two germline ends. Here the CDR3 reads CASSQIGNEKLFF. CDR3 DNA: TGTGCCAGCAGCCAAATTGGGAACGAAAAACTGTTTTTT.

The V gene is TRBV4-3, the J gene TRBJ2-1; D gene ambiguous. The ends were cut back, 6 bases at V and 2 bases at J, with 8 bases in the middle. Germline-derived CDR1 and CDR2 are LGHNA and YSLEER. The CDR3 consists of 13 residues. The CDR3 sequence is CASRLDPYNEQFF. For the CDR3, the DNA is TGCGCCAGCAGACTGGACCCCTACAATGAGCAGTTCTTC.

To note about this clonotype: At one end, the junction sequence differs from germline, possibly due to a read error. V is TRBV5-6 and J is TRBJ2-7; 7 bases align to TRBD1. The CDR3 sequence is 15 residues long. The germline CDR1 and CDR2 sequences are SGHDT and YYEEEE. In nucleotides, the CDR3 is TGTGCCATCAGCCCTGGACAGGTGGCCTTCTCCGAGCAGTACTTC. Encoded protein: CAISPGQVAFSEQYF.

This clonotype appeared a few times. The chain recombines TRBV29-1 with TRBJ1-1; D remains ambiguous. CDR3 length equals 13 residues. Trimming cost V 4 bases and J 1 base, with 10 bases left between them. Germline assignment: CDR1 SQVTM and CDR2 ANQGSEA. The CDR3 coding sequence is TGCAGCGTTGTTCGGGTTCCGAACACTGAAGCTTTCTTT. Protein: CSVVRVPNTEAFF.

This clonotype was picked up a small number of times. The chain employs TRBV6-2 or TRBV6-3 and TRBJ2-1, with D possibly matching TRBD2 (7 bases). This CDR3 contains 11 residues. Germline CDR1 reads MNHEY; CDR2 reads SVGEGT. V lost 8 bases and J lost 9, with 11 bases in between. The CDR3 nucleotides read TGTGCCAGCGGAAGGGGGGGTGAGCAGTTCTTC. This sequence encodes CASGRGGEQFF.

The V and J genes are TRBV5-1 and TRBJ1-4; D is uncertain. The CDR3 length is 13 residues. The V end lost 2 bases, the J end lost 7 bases, and 9 bases lay between the germline ends. Germline V gene sequence: CDR1 SGHRS, CDR2 YFSETQ. The DNA of the CDR3 is TGCGCCAGCAGCTTCCTCGCCGGTGAAAAACTGTTTTTT. Translating it yields CASSFLAGEKLFF.

This clonotype was seen a few times. The rearrangement uses TRBV6-2 or TRBV6-3 and TRBJ2-1; 12 bases match TRBD2. Germline-derived CDR1 and CDR2 are MNHEY and SVGEGT. This CDR3 has 19 amino acids. V shed 4 bases and J 6 bases; nucleotides not matched to a gene: 16. The CDR3 is CASSFTASGRATKGNEQFF. The CDR3 DNA reads as TGTGCCAGCAGTTTCACCGCTAGCGGGAGGGCCACTAAGGGCAATGAGCAGTTCTTC.

The chain couples TRBV20-1 to TRBJ2-7; 10 bases match TRBD2. The CDR3 sequence is 14 residues long. V was pared by 0 bases and J by 6 bases, with 5 bases of the junction left unmatched. Germline CDR1 is DFQATT and CDR2 is SNEGSKA (reference sequence). The CDR3 coding sequence is TGCAGTGCTAGAGATCTAGCGGGAGAAATCGAGCAGTACTTC. Its protein is CSARDLAGEIEQYF.

The chain carries TRBV10-3 and TRBJ2-3, with 7 nucleotides matching TRBD2. Per the germline V gene, CDR1 is ENHRY and CDR2 is SYGVKD. Trimming took 6 bases from V and 3 from J; bases not matched to a gene: 9. This CDR3 region has 15 residues. The CDR3 loop reads CAIRDKSGITDTQYF. As DNA, the CDR3 is TGTGCCATCAGAGATAAAAGCGGGATAACAGATACGCAGTATTTT.

The chain combines TRBV12-3 or TRBV12-4 with TRBJ2-1, with a tentative D call TRBD2 (5 bases). The CDR3 is 12 residues long. V dropped 3 bases and J dropped 9 bases, with 9 bases sitting between them. Here the CDR3 DNA reads TGTGCCAGCAGTTTTGACGGACTTGAGCAGTTCTTC. Translating gives CASSFDGLEQFF.

This clonotype was counted a few times. The chain carries TRBV7-6 and TRBJ2-2; TRBD2 agrees at 8 bases. Losses at the gene ends were 3 bases for V and 5 bases for J; bases not matched to a gene: 8. CDR1 and CDR2 (germline): SGHVS, FNYEAQ. This CDR3 contains 16 residues. The CDR3 nucleotides read TGTGCCAGCAGCTTTACCCCCCCTAGCGGGACCGGGGAGCTGTTTTTT. Protein sequence: CASSFTPPSGTGELFF.

This chain joins TRBV7-8 and TRBJ2-7; perhaps TRBD2 as D (6 bases). CDR1 SGHVS and CDR2 FQNEAQ come from the germline V gene. V was shortened by 3 bases and J by 3 bases, with 21 bases between the two germline ends. The CDR3 runs 17 residues. The CDR3: CASSLGRDPPRSYEQYF. The CDR3 DNA reads TGTGCCAGCAGCTTGGGGCGGGATCCCCCAAGGAGCTACGAGCAGTACTTC.

The chain joins TRBV15 to TRBJ2-7; D is ambiguous. From germline, CDR1 is LNHNV and CDR2 YYDKDF (reference sequence). CDR3 size: 14 residues. With 3 bases removed from V and 4 bases from J, the gap between germline ends came to 13 bases. In DNA, the CDR3 is TGTGCCACCAGCAGGGGTCGAGGTGGGTACGAGCAGTACTTC. Protein product: CATSRGRGGYEQYF.